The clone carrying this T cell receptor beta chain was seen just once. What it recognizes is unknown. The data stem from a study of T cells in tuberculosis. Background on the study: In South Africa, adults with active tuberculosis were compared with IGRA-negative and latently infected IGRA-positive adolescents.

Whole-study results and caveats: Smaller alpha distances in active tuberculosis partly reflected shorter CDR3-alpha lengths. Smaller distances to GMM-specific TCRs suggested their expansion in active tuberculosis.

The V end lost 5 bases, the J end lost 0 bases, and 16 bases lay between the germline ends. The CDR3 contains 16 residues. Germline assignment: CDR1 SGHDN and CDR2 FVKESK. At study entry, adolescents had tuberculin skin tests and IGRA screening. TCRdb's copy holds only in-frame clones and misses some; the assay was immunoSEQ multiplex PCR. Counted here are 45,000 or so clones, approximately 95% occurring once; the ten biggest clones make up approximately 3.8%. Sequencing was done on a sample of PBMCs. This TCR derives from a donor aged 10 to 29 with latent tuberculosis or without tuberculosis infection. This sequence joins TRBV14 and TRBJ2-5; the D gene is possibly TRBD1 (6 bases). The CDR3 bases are TGTGCCAGCAGCGAAAGAGTGGACAGACACCAAGAGACCCAGTACTTC. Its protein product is CASSERVDRHQETQYF.